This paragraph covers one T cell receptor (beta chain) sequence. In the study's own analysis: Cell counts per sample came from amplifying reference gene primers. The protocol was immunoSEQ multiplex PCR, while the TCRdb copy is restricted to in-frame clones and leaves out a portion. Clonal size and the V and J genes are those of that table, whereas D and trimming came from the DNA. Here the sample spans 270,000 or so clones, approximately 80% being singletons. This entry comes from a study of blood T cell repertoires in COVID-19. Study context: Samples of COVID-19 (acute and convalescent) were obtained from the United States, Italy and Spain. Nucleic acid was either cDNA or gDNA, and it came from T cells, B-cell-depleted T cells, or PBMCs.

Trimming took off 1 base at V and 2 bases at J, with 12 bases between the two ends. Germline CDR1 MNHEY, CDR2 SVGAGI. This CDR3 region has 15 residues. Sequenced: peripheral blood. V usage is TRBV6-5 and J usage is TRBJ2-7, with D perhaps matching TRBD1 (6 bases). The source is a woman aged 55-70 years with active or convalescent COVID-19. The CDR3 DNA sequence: TGTGCCAGCAGTTACTTGGGGGCGCCTGCCTACGAGCAGTACTTC. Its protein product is CASSYLGAPAYEQYF.